The clone carrying this T cell receptor beta chain came up many times. Its specificity is not known. This entry is derived from a study of radiation and T cells in renal cell carcinoma. The study's findings and limits: Baseline intratumoral clonotype presence is unknown without pretreatment biopsies.

As for time point: blood 4 weeks post-SBRT, at nephrectomy. The treatment: 15 Gy SBRT to primary tumor, nephrectomy 4 weeks later. Nephrectomy followed 15 Gy stereotactic body radiation by 4 weeks. Serial blood draws occurred at baseline and 2 and 4 weeks post-SBRT. Clear cell pathology was present in this patient's renal cell carcinoma. Between the trimmed V and J ends, which lost 10 bases and 2 bases, there was a span of 13 bases. Germline values: CDR1 SGHNT, CDR2 YENEEA. CDR3 length equals 13 residues. TCRdb keeps only in-frame clones here, not all; method: immunoSEQ multiplex PCR. The sample has tens of thousands of clones; about 80% are singletons.

The V gene is TRBV11-3, the J gene TRBJ2-3; tentatively, D is TRBD1 (6 bases). The sequences come from blood, collected from a patient whose treatment included radiotherapy and nephrectomy. The TCR comes from a man in his sixties with renal cell carcinoma. The DNA of the CDR3 is TGTGCCACAAAGGGGGAATACACAGATACGCAGTATTTT. This translates into CATKGEYTDTQYF.